This TCR beta chain stems from a study of identical twins. CDR1 is SGHTA, CDR2 FQGNSA, per germline. Unmatched junction bases numbered 8, after V lost 5 bases and J lost 7 bases. The CDR3 is made up of 15 amino acids. As concerns this clonotype: What it binds is unknown.

One entry per CDR3 protein results from TCRdb running MiXCR on the 5' RACE reads. The table lists 750,000 to 950,000 distinct CDR3 sequences, 12% of them singletons. Study results and limitations: Reduced insertions were recorded for abundant cord blood beta clonotypes, with no such pattern in memory repertoires.

This sample was shared with a second study, whose subject was yellow fever vaccine responses in identical twins.

This TCR was recovered from a young woman in good health. Sequencing was performed on PBMCs. The chain has TRBV7-2 and TRBJ1-6, with 7 nucleotides matching TRBD1. CDR3 region: CASSPQGQANSPLHF. The DNA for the CDR3 is TGTGCCAGCAGCCCCCAAGGACAGGCGAATTCACCCCTCCACTTT.